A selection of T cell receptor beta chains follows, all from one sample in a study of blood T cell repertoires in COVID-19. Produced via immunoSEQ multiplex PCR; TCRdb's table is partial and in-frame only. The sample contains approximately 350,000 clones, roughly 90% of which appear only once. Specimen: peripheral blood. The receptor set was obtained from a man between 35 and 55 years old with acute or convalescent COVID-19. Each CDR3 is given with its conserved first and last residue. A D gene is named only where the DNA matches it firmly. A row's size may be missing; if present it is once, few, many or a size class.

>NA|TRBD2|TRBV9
CASSVGAGGHLETQYF
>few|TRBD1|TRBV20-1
CSASDTGQGAYEQYF
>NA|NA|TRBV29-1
CSVPALSPAVDTQYF
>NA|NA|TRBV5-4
CASSLPPGDGYTF
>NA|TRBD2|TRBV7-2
CASSLTGGAGTDTQYF
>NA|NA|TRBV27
CASSPPGGEKLFF
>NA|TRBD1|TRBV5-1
CASIPGGLSSDTQYF
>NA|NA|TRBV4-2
CASSHEEGTRNTEAFF
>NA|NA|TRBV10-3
CAISEATGSYGYTF
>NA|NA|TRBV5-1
CASERVGSGANVLTF
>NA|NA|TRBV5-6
CASSFIREPQETQYF
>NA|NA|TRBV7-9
CASSLEAFPGVGFVNEQFF
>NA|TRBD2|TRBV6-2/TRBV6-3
CASSSSGGDVGELFF
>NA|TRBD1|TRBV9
CATREGANLNSPLHF
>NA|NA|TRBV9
CASTVNTLNTGELFF
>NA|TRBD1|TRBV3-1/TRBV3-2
CASSQAGQGTEAFF
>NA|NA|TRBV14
CASSRHRVLRGGRDNEQFF
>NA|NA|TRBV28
CASSRGQHYGYTF
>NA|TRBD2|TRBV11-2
CASSTLAGNTGELFF
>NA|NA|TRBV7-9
CASSLTGRDSYGYTF
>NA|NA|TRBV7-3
CASSPNPGDIQYF
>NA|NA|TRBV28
CASSLGPGNTIYF